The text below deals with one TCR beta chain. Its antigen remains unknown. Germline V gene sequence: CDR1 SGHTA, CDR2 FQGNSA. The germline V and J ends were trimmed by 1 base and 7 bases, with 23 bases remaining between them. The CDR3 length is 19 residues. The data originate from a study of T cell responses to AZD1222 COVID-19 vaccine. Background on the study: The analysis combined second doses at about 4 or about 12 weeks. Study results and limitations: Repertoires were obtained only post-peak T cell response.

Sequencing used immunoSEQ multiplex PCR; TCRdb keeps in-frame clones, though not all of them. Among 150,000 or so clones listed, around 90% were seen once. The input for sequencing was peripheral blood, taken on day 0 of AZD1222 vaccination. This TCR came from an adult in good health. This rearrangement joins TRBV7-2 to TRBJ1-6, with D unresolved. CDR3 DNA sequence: TGTGCCAGCAGCTTAGTTGATTGGAGGCGCTTTCCTCCAAATTCACCCCTCCACTTT. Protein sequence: CASSLVDWRRFPPNSPLHF.